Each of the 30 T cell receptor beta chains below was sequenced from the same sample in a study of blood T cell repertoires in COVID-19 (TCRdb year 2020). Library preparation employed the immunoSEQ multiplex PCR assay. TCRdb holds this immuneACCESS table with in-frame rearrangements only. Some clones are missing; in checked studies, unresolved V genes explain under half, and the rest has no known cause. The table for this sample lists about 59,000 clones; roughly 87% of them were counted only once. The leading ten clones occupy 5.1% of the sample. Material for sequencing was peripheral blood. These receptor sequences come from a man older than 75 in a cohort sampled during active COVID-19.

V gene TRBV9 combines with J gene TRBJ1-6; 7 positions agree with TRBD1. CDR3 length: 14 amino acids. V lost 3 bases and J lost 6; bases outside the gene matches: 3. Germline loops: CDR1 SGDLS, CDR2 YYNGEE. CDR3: CASSGGTANSPLHF. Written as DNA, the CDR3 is TGTGCCAGCAGCGGAGGGACAGCTAATTCACCCCTCCACTTT.

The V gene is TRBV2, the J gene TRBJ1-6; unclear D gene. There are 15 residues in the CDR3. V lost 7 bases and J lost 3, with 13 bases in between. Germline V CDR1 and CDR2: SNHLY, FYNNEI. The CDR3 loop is CASTQDGLYNSPLHF. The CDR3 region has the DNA TGTGCCAGCACTCAGGACGGACTCTATAATTCACCCCTCCACTTT. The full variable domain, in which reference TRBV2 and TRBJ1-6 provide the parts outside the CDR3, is EPEVTQTPSHQVTQMGQEVILRCVPISNHLYFYWYRQILGQKVEFLVSFYNNEISEKSEIFDDQFSVERPDGSNFTLKIRSTKLEDSAMYFCASTQDGLYNSPLHFGNGTRLTVT.

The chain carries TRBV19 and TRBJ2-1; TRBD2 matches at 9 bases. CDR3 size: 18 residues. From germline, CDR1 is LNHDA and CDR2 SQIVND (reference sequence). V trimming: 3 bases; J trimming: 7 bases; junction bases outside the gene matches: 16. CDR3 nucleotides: TGTGCCAGTAGTATTTTGGCGGGAGGGCTTGTAGGATCGAATGAGCAGTTCTTC. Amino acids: CASSILAGGLVGSNEQFF.

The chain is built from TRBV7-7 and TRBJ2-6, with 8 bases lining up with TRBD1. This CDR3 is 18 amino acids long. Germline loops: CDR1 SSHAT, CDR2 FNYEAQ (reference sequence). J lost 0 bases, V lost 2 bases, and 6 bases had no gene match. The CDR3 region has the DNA TGTGCCAGCAGCTTAACCGGGACAGGCTTCTCTGGGGCCAACGTCCTGACTTTC. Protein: CASSLTGTGFSGANVLTF. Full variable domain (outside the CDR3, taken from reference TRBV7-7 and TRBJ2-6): GAGVSQSPRYKVTKRGQDVTLRCDPISSHATLYWYQQALGQGPEFLTYFNYEAQPDKSGLPSDRFSAERPEGSISTLTIQRTEQRDSAMYRCASSLTGTGFSGANVLTFGAGSRLTVL.

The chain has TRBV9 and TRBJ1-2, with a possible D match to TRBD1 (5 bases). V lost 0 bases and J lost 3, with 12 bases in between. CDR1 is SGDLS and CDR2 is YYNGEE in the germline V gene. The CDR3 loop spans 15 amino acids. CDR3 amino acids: CASSVGQGGDYGYTF. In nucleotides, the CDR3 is TGTGCCAGCAGCGTAGGTCAGGGTGGGGACTATGGCTACACCTTC.

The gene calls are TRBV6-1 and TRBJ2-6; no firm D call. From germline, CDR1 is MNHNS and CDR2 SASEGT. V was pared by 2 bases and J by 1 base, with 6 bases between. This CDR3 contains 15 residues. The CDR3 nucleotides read TGTGCCAGCAGTGAAATCTTTTCTGGGGCCAACGTCCTGACTTTC. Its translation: CASSEIFSGANVLTF.

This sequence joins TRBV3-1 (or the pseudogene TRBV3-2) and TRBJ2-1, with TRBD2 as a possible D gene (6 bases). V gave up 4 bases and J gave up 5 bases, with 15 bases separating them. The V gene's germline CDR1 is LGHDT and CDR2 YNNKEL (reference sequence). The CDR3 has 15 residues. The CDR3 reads CASSLSGTFNNEQFF. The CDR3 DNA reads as TGTGCCAGCAGCCTCTCCGGGACTTTCAACAATGAGCAGTTCTTC.

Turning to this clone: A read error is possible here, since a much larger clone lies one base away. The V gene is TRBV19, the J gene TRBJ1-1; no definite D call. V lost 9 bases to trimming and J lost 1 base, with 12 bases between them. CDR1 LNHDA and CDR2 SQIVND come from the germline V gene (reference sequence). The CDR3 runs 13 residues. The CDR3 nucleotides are TGTGCCAGCAGCCGGACTGAGAACACTGAAGCTTTCTTT. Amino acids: CASSRTENTEAFF.

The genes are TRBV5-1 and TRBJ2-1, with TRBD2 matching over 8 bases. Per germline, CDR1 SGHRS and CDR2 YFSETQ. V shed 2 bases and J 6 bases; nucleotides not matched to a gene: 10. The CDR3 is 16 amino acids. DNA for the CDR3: TGCGCCAGCAGCTTAGGCGGGGCGGCGGGGGGCAATGAGCAGTTCTTC. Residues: CASSLGGAAGGNEQFF.

DNA for the CDR3: TGCGCCAGCAGCTTGGAGGGACTAGCGGGGGGGCGCACAGATACGCAGTATTTT. This codes for CASSLEGLAGGRTDTQYF. This sequence joins TRBV5-1 and TRBJ2-3; 16 positions agree with TRBD2. Losses at the gene ends were 0 bases for V and 1 base for J; bases not matched to a gene: 2. The CDR3 sequence is 18 residues long. Germline CDR1 SGHRS, CDR2 YFSETQ.

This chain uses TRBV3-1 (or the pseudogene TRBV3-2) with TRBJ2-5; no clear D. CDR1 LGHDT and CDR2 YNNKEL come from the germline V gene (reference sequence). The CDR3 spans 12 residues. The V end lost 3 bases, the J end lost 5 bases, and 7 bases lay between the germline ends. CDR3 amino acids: CASSHFAETQYF. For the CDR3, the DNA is TGTGCCAGCAGCCATTTCGCGGAGACCCAGTACTTC.

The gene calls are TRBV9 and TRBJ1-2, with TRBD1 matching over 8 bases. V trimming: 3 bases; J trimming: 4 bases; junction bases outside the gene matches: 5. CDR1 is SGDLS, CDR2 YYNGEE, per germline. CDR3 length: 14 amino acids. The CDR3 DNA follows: TGTGCCAGCAGCGAAGGACAGGGAGCCTATGGCTACACCTTC. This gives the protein CASSEGQGAYGYTF.

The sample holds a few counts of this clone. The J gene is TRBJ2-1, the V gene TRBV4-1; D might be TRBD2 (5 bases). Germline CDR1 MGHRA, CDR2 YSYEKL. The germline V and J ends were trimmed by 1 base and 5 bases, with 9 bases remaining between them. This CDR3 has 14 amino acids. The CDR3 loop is CASSQVAGNNEQFF. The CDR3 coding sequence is TGCGCCAGCAGCCAAGTCGCCGGGAACAATGAGCAGTTCTTC.

The CDR3 coding sequence is TGTGCCAGCAGCGTAGAAGGTCGTCCTAGCGGGAGTGATACGCAGTATTTT. It specifies CASSVEGRPSGSDTQYF. The chain recombines TRBV9 with TRBJ2-3; 10 bases map to TRBD2. V dropped 0 bases and J dropped 6; count of bases not matched to a gene: 10. The CDR3 totals 17 residues. CDR1 SGDLS and CDR2 YYNGEE come from the germline V gene.

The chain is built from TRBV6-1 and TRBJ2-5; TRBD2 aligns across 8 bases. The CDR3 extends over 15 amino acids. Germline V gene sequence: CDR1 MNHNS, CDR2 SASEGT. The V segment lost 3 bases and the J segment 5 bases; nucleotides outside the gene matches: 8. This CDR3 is CASSDPPGGPETQYF. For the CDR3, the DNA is TGTGCCAGCAGTGACCCCCCGGGAGGGCCGGAGACCCAGTACTTC.

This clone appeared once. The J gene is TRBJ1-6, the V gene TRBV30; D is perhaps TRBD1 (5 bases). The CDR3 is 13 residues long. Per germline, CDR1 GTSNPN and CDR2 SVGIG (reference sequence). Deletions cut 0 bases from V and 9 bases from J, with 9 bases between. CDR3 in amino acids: CAWSVQEGSPLHF. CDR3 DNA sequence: TGTGCCTGGAGTGTACAGGAGGGTTCACCCCTCCACTTT.

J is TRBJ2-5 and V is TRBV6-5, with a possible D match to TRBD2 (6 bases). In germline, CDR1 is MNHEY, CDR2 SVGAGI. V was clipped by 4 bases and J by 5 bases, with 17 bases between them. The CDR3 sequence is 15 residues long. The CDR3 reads CASSSFDGGRETQYF. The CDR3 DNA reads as TGTGCCAGCAGTTCCTTCGATGGGGGGAGGGAGACCCAGTACTTC.

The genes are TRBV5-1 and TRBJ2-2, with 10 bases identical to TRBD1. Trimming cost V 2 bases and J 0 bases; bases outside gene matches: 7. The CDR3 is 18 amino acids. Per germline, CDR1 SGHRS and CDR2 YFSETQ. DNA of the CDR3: TGCGCCAGCAGCTTACGCCGACAGGGGGCAGCGAACACCGGGGAGCTGTTTTTT. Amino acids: CASSLRRQGAANTGELFF.

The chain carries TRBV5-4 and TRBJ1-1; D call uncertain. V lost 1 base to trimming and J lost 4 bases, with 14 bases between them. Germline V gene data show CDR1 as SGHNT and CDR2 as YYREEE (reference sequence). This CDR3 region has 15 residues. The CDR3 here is CASSLTRGLGTEAFF. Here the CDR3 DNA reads TGTGCCAGCAGCTTGACCCGGGGATTGGGCACTGAAGCTTTCTTT. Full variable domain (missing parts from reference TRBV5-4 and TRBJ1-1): ETGVTQSPTHLIKTRGQQVTLRCSSQSGHNTVSWYQQALGQGPQFIFQYYREEENGRGNFPPRFSGLQFPNYSSELNVNALELDDSALYLCASSLTRGLGTEAFFGQGTRLTVV.

The CDR3 DNA is TGTGCCAGCAGTCCCCGTTCACAGGGGGAGGCTTTCTTT. It codes for CASSPRSQGEAFF. V gene TRBV27 combines with J gene TRBJ1-1, with TRBD1 matching over 8 bases. This CDR3 is built from 13 residues. Germline V gene sequence: CDR1 MNHEY, CDR2 SMNVEV (reference sequence). With 5 bases clipped from V and 11 bases from J, the junction kept 10 bases outside the gene matches.

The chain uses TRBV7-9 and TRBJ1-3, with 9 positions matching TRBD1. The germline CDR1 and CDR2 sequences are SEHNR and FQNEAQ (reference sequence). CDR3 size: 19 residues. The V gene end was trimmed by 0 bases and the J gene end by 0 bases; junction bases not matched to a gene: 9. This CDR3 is CASSLAYGQGKLSGNTIYF. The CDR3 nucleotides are TGTGCCAGCAGCTTAGCATATGGACAGGGGAAACTCTCTGGAAACACCATATATTTT.

DNA for the CDR3: TGTGCCAGCAGTGTGGACAGCGAAGCTAACTATGGCTACACCTTC. Translated: CASSVDSEANYGYTF. The V and J genes are TRBV25-1 and TRBJ1-2, with D possibly matching TRBD1 (6 bases). The CDR3 contains 15 residues. In germline, CDR1 is MGHDK, CDR2 SYGVNS. V was pared by 4 bases and J by 0 bases, with 12 bases between.

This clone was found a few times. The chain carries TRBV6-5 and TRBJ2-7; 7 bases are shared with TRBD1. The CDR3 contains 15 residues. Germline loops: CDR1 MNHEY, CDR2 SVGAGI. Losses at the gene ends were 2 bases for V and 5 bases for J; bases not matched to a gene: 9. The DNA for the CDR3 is TGTGCCAGCAGTTACACGGACAGGCCTGTCGACGAGCAGTACTTC. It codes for CASSYTDRPVDEQYF.

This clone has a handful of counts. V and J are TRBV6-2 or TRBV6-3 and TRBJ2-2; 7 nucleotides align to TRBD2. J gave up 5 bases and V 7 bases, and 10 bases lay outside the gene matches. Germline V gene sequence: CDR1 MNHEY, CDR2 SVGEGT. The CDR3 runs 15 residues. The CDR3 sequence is CASTPSGGRTGELFF. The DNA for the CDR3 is TGTGCCAGCACCCCCTCCGGGGGGAGAACCGGGGAGCTGTTTTTT.

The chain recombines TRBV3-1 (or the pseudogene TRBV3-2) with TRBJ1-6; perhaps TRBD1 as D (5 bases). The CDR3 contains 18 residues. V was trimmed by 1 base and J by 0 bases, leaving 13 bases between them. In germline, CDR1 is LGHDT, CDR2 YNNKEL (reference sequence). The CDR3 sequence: CASSQGGHGRSYNSPLHF. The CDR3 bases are TGTGCCAGCAGCCAAGGCGGACACGGTCGCTCCTATAATTCACCCCTCCACTTT.

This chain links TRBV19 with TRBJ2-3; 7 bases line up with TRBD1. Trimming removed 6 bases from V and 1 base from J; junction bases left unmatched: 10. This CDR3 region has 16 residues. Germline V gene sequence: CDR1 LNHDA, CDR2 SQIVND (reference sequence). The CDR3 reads CASSLTGALGTDTQYF. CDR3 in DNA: TGTGCCAGTAGCCTAACAGGGGCACTCGGCACAGATACGCAGTATTTT.

Here the CDR3 reads CASSENRVKEKLFF. The DNA of the CDR3 is TGTGCCAGCAGTGAAAACAGGGTAAAGGAAAAACTGTTTTTT. This chain connects TRBV2 to TRBJ1-4, with TRBD1 as a possible D gene (6 bases). CDR1 is SNHLY, CDR2 FYNNEI, per germline. This CDR3 is built from 14 residues. V was clipped by 2 bases and J by 8 bases, with 12 bases between them.

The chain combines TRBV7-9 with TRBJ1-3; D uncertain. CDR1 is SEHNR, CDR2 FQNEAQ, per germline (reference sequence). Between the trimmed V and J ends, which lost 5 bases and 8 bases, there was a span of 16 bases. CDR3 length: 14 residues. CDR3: CASSPRLLRDTIYF. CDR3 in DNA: TGTGCCAGCAGCCCTAGACTCCTCCGGGACACCATATATTTT.

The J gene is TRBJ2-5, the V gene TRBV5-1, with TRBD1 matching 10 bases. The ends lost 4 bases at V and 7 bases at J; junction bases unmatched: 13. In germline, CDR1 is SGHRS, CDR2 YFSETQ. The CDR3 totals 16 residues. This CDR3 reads CASSDRDRGRPGTQYF. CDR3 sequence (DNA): TGCGCCAGCAGCGACCGGGACAGGGGCCGTCCAGGGACCCAGTACTTC.

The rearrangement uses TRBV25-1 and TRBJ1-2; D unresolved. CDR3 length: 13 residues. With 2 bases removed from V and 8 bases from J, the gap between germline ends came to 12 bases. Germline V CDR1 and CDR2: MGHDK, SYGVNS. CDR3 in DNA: TGTGCCAGCAGTGAACGCGGGGAATCGGGCTACACCTTC. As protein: CASSERGESGYTF.